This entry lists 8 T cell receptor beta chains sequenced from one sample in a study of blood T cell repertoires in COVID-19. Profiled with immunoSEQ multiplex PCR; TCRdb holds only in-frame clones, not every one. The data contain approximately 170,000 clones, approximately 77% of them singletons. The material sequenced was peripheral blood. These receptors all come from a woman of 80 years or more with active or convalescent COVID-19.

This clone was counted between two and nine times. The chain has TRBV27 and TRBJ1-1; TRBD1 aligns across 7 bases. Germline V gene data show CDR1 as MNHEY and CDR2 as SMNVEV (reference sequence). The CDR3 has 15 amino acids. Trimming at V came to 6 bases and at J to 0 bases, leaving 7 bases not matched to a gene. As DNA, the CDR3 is TGTGCCAGCAGGATCGACAGGGCCATGAACACTGAAGCTTTCTTT. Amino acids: CASRIDRAMNTEAFF.

CDR3 sequence reads: CASSLLGGGDSPLHF. The CDR3, as DNA: TGTGCCAGCAGCCTCCTAGGCGGGGGAGATTCACCCCTCCACTTT. The rearrangement links TRBV7-9 to TRBJ1-6; a possible D gene is TRBD1 (5 bases). Germline values: CDR1 SEHNR, CDR2 FQNEAQ (reference sequence). V lost 5 bases and J lost 8, with 16 bases in between. This CDR3 is built from 15 residues. The entire variable domain, with the rest obtained from reference TRBV7-9 and TRBJ1-6, is as follows: DTGVSQNPRHKITKRGQNVTFRCDPISEHNRLYWYRQTLGQGPEFLTYFQNEAQLEKSRLLSDRFSAERPKGSFSTLEIQRTEQGDSAMYLCASSLLGGGDSPLHFGNGTRLTVT.

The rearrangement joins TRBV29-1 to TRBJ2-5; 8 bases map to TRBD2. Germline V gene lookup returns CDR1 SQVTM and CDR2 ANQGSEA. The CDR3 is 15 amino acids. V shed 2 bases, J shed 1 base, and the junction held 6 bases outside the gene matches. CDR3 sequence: CSVEPLAGLQETQYF. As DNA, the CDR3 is TGCAGCGTTGAACCCCTAGCGGGCCTCCAAGAGACCCAGTACTTC.

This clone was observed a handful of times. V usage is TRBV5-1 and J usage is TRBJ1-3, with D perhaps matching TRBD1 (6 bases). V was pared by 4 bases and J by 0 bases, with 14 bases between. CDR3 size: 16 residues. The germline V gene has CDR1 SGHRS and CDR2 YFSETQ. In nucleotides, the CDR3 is TGCGCCAGCAGCCTTGTTGGACAGCTCTCTGGAAACACCATATATTTT. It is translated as CASSLVGQLSGNTIYF.

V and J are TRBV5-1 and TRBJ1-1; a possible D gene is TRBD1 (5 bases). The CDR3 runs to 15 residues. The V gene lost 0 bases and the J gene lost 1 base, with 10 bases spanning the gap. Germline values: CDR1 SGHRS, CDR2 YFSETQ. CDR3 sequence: CASSLAGPQNTEAFF. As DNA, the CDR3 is TGCGCCAGCAGCTTGGCAGGGCCCCAGAACACTGAAGCTTTCTTT.

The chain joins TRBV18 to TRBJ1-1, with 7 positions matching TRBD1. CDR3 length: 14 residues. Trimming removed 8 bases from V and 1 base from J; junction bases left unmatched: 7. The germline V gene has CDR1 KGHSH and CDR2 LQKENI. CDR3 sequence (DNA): TGTGCCAGCACGTACACAGGGGCGAACACTGAAGCTTTCTTT. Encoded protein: CASTYTGANTEAFF.

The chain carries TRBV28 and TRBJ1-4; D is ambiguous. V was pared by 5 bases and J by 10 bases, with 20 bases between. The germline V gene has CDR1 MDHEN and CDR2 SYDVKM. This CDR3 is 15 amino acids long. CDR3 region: CASSTTGRVVGKLFF. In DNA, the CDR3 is TGTGCCAGCAGTACCACGGGGAGGGTTGTGGGAAAACTGTTTTTT. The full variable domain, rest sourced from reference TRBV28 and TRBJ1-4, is DVKVTQSSRYLVKRTGEKVFLECVQDMDHENMFWYRQDPGLGLRLIYFSYDVKMKEKGDIPEGYSVSREKKERFSLILESASTNQTSMYLCASSTTGRVVGKLFFGSGTQLSVL.

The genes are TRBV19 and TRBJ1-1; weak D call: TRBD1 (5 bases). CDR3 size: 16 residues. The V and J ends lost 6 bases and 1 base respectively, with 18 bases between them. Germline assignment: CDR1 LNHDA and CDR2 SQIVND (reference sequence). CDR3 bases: TGTGCCAGTAGATTGACGGCGGGACGGCCGAACACTGAAGCTTTCTTT. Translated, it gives CASRLTAGRPNTEAFF.